A selection of T cell receptor beta chains follows, all from one sample in a study of prognosis after radiotherapy for stage I lung cancer. TCRdb analysed the multiplex PCR reads with MiXCR anew, one entry per CDR3 protein. The sample has over 15,000 distinct CDR3 sequences, approximately 45% seen once; the top ten hold about two fifths. The source was PBMCs, collected before or after stereotactic body radiation therapy (not recorded which). The receptor source for this set is a donor over 45 with non-small cell lung cancer. The CDR3 runs from the conserved cysteine through the conserved F or W. The D gene is left open where the match is weak. Clone size is shown for a subset of rows, as once, few, many or a class of expanded clone.

CDR3nt: TGTGCCACCAGTGCCCCTACGATTTCTGGCACAGATACGCAGTATTTT
CDR3aa: CATSAPTISGTDTQYF
d_gene: .
len: 16
abundance: .
v_gene: TRBV24-1
j_gene: TRBJ2-3

CDR3nt: TGTGCCAGCAGCTCCCGTTACAATGAGCAGTTCTTC
CDR3aa: CASSSRYNEQFF
d_gene: .
len: 12
abundance: few
v_gene: TRBV9
j_gene: TRBJ2-1

CDR3nt: TGCAGTGCTAGAGCCCTGAAGGGGCAAACCTACGAGCAGTACTTC
CDR3aa: CSARALKGQTYEQYF
d_gene: .
len: 15
abundance: many
v_gene: TRBV20-1
j_gene: TRBJ2-7

CDR3nt: TGTGCCAGCAGTGGCGGACAGGGTGCAGATACGCAGTATTTT
CDR3aa: CASSGGQGADTQYF
d_gene: TRBD1
len: 14
abundance: many
v_gene: TRBV6-4
j_gene: TRBJ2-3

CDR3nt: TGTGCCAGCAGCCAAGATCTGAGGAGCGACGAGCAGTACTTC
CDR3aa: CASSQDLRSDEQYF
d_gene: .
len: 14
abundance: many
v_gene: TRBV4-2
j_gene: TRBJ2-7

CDR3nt: TGTGCCAGTAGTATGGGGACTAGCGGGAGGGCATACAATGAGCAGTTCTTC
CDR3aa: CASSMGTSGRAYNEQFF
d_gene: TRBD2
len: 17
abundance: many
v_gene: TRBV19
j_gene: TRBJ2-1

CDR3nt: TGTGCCAGCAGTGGACAGAGCTCCCACAATGAGCAGTTCTTC
CDR3aa: CASSGQSSHNEQFF
d_gene: .
len: 14
abundance: .
v_gene: TRBV9
j_gene: TRBJ2-1

CDR3nt: TGCAGTGCTAGGATCCTCGGGACAGGGGACAATGAGCAGTTCTTC
CDR3aa: CSARILGTGDNEQFF
d_gene: TRBD1
len: 15
abundance: many
v_gene: TRBV20-1
j_gene: TRBJ2-1

CDR3nt: TGTGCCAGCACCGAGGGGGCGGGACTAGCGGGAGGGGCCAATGAGCAGTTCTTC
CDR3aa: CASTEGAGLAGGANEQFF
d_gene: TRBD2
len: 18
abundance: many
v_gene: TRBV7-2
j_gene: TRBJ2-1

CDR3nt: TGCGCCAGCAGCCCTGACGGTACCAGCCAGAAGCCCCAGCATTTT
CDR3aa: CASSPDGTSQKPQHF
d_gene: .
len: 15
abundance: .
v_gene: TRBV5-1
j_gene: TRBJ1-5

CDR3nt: TGTGCCACTACAGGGTGGGATGAGCAGTTCTTC
CDR3aa: CATTGWDEQFF
d_gene: .
len: 11
abundance: .
v_gene: TRBV2
j_gene: TRBJ2-1

CDR3nt: TGTGCCAGCAGCTTCCACCTGACTGCACGCACAGATACGCAGTATTTT
CDR3aa: CASSFHLTARTDTQYF
d_gene: .
len: 16
abundance: .
v_gene: TRBV7-9
j_gene: TRBJ2-3

CDR3nt: TGCGCCAGCAGCCAAGACGCGGAAGATACGCAGTATTTT
CDR3aa: CASSQDAEDTQYF
d_gene: .
len: 13
abundance: many
v_gene: TRBV4-1
j_gene: TRBJ2-3

CDR3nt: TGTGCCAGCAGAACCCTCAGGGATAGGATCACCGGGGAGCTGTTTTTT
CDR3aa: CASRTLRDRITGELFF
d_gene: .
len: 16
abundance: few
v_gene: TRBV28
j_gene: TRBJ2-2

CDR3nt: TGTGCCAGCTCACCACCGCTGGGGCGGACCTACGAGCAGTACTTC
CDR3aa: CASSPPLGRTYEQYF
d_gene: .
len: 15
abundance: many
v_gene: TRBV18
j_gene: TRBJ2-7

CDR3nt: TGTGCTAGTGGACCGACAGTCTACGAGCAGTACTTC
CDR3aa: CASGPTVYEQYF
d_gene: .
len: 12
abundance: .
v_gene: TRBV12-5
j_gene: TRBJ2-7

CDR3nt: TGTGCCAGCACCTCGCCGGACAGGGCCTACGAGCAGTACTTC
CDR3aa: CASTSPDRAYEQYF
d_gene: TRBD1
len: 14
abundance: .
v_gene: TRBV11-3
j_gene: TRBJ2-7

CDR3nt: TGTGCCAGCAGCTCCTTTAATTCACCCCTCCACTTT
CDR3aa: CASSSFNSPLHF
d_gene: .
len: 12
abundance: .
v_gene: TRBV7-9
j_gene: TRBJ1-6

CDR3nt: TGCGCCAGCAGCCCGGAGGGGGGGAGGAACACTGAAGCTTTCTTT
CDR3aa: CASSPEGGRNTEAFF
d_gene: .
len: 15
abundance: many
v_gene: TRBV5-1
j_gene: TRBJ1-1

CDR3nt: TGTGCCAGCAGTCGACTAGCGGGAGGGGTAGGTGATGAGCAGTTCTTC
CDR3aa: CASSRLAGGVGDEQFF
d_gene: TRBD2
len: 16
abundance: .
v_gene: TRBV28
j_gene: TRBJ2-1

CDR3nt: TGTGCCAGCAGTCCCCAGGGGGGGGATAATTCACCCCTCCACTTT
CDR3aa: CASSPQGGDNSPLHF
d_gene: TRBD1
len: 15
abundance: .
v_gene: TRBV2
j_gene: TRBJ1-6

CDR3nt: TGTGCCAGCAGAGGGGGCCAGGGGAAGAATGTATACTATGGATACACCTTC
CDR3aa: CASRGGQGKNVYYGYTF
d_gene: TRBD1
len: 17
abundance: .
v_gene: TRBV28
j_gene: TRBJ1-2

CDR3nt: TGTGCCAGCAGCTCAACCGGGACATGGTCCTACGAGCAGTACTTC
CDR3aa: CASSSTGTWSYEQYF
d_gene: .
len: 15
abundance: .
v_gene: TRBV7-2
j_gene: TRBJ2-7